This TCR beta chain was profiled in a study of OX40 agonist ivuxolimab in advanced cancers. Study summary: Clinicians treated patients with ivuxolimab, an agonistic anti-OX40 (CD134) antibody. Dose-escalation cases comprised hepatocellular carcinoma, melanoma, renal cell or head and neck cancer.

Study outcomes and limitations: Which antigen the expanded peripheral T cells recognized is unknown.

TCRdb's copy holds only in-frame clones and misses some; the assay was immunoSEQ multiplex PCR. The table records approximately 20,000 clones, around nine tenths of them present only once. Remarks on this clone: The antigen remains unidentified.

This clonotype originated in an adult with an advanced solid tumor such as melanoma, head and neck, liver or kidney cancer. The source material was CD4+ or CD8+ T cells sorted from blood, sampled in a trial of the OX40 agonist ivuxolimab.

CDR3 loop: CASMPNAGNTEAFF. As DNA, the CDR3 is TGTGCCAGCATGCCCAATGCTGGGAACACTGAAGCTTTCTTT. The rearrangement uses TRBV6-5 and TRBJ1-1; D remains ambiguous. The germline gives CDR1 MNHEY, CDR2 SVGAGI. The CDR3 sequence is 14 residues long. Trimming left V 7 bases short and J 1 base short, with 13 bases between.